The TCR beta chain under discussion was sequenced for a study of T cell responses to AZD1222 COVID-19 vaccine (dated by TCRdb to the early 2020s). About the full investigation: TCR sequencing covered some 250 trial participants: about 210 given two doses of AZD1222 and about 26 given two doses of MenACWY control vaccine. Trial participants were enrolled by age into 18-55, 56-69 and 70-plus year subgroups, with about 150, 28 and 57 TCR-sequenced participants respectively. Overall study results and their limits: Vaccine-associated CD4 TCRs spanned the whole spike protein, with dominant responses in regions 160-218 and 743-854. The 56-69-year group was small, and its depth increase did not reach significance, likely because of low power. Conclusions about previously exposed vaccinees are limited because only a handful of AZD1222 recipients were SARS-CoV-2 seropositive at baseline. Reportedly, close to half of the unique spike-specific TCRs recognized epitopes lying outside the regions that are mutated in the B.1.351 and B.1.1.7 variants. Because no samples from the day 14 peak response were available, repertoires could be characterized only after the peak T cell response. Most participants were white British and females outnumbered males, and the authors suggested that clonal diversity may have been underestimated. After two AZD1222 doses, spike-specific TCR breadth and depth were significantly higher than at day 0 and than in MenACWY recipients.

The CDR3 regions of human TCRbeta chains were analyzed by immunosequencing. Per the original workflow: TCRs in the repertoires were matched against a reference library of SARS-CoV-2-specific TCRs that had been generated with the MIRA antigen-specificity platform. Breadth was defined as the fraction of unique TCRs that were SARS-CoV-2-associated. Depth was defined as the fraction of total T cells that were SARS-CoV-2-associated. Using the MIRA data, each spike-specific TCR was mapped to the spike region that the TCR reacts to and placed in a CD4 or CD8 class. Log10-transformed breadth and depth values were compared by one-way ANOVA with Sidak's multiple comparisons tests. TCRdb limited this immuneACCESS table to in-frame rearrangements with V and J called. A share of clones is missing; checked studies link under half to unresolved V genes, and the rest is unexplained. The D gene and trimming were derived from the DNA, and the V and J assignments and clone size from that table. For this sample the table gives 90,000 to 130,000 clones, of which around 93% were detected only once. 2.9% of the sample lies in the top ten.

V loses 0 bases, J loses 7 bases, and the germline ends lie 8 bases apart. Taken from the germline V gene, the CDR1 and CDR2 loops are SGHRS and YFSETQ. The CDR3 sequence holds 13 residues, the cysteine and phenylalanine included. Just CDR3 DNA is preserved here, 39 bases in frame from base 1. This clone was detected once. What antigen it recognizes has not been identified. No base qualities exist here, and no much larger clone lies one base off it. The sample's time point label, decoded: about 28 days (+/-7) after the second vaccine dose. AZD1222 recipients with second doses at about 4 weeks or about 12 weeks were pooled, because spike-specific TCR depth and breadth did not differ between schedules. Vaccinee samples were obtained from the UK trials COV001 and COV002, which included a single-blind randomized controlled phase 2/3 trial of AZD1222 (ChAdOx1 nCoV-19) in healthy adults. For TCRbeta chain sequencing, PBMC samples were collected from trial participants at day 0 and at day 28 after the second dose.

The chain uses TRBV5-1 and TRBJ1-5, with an unclear D gene assignment. Specimen: peripheral blood, collected 28 days after the second AZD1222 dose. The TCR was taken from an adult who received the AZD1222 COVID-19 vaccine. In nucleotides, the sequence is TGCGCCAGCAGCTTGGGTCCCGGGCAGCCCCAGCATTTT. This yields the protein CASSLGPGQPQHF.